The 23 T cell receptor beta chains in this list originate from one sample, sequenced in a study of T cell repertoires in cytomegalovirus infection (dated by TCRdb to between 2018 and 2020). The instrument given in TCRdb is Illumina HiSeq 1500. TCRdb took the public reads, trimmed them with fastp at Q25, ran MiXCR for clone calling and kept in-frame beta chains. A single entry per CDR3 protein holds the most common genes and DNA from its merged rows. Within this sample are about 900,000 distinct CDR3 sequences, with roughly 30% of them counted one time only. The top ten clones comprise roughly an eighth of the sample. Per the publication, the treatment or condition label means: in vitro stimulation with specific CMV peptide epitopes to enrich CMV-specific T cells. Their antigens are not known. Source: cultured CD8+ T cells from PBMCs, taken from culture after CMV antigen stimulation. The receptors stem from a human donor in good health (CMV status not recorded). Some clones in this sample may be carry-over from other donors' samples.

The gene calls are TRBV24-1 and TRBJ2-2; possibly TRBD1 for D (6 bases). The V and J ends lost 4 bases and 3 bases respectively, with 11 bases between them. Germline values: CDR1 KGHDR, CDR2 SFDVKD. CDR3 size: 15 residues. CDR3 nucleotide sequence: TGTGCCACCAGTGACCTCAACAGGGACACCGGGGAGCTGTTTTTT. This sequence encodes CATSDLNRDTGELFF.

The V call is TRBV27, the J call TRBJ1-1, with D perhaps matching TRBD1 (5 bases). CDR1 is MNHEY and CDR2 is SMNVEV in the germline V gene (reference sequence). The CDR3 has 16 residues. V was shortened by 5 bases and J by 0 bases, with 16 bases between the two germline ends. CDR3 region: CASSPSFGDLNTEAFF. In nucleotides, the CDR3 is TGTGCCAGCAGTCCGTCCTTCGGGGACCTGAACACTGAAGCTTTCTTT.

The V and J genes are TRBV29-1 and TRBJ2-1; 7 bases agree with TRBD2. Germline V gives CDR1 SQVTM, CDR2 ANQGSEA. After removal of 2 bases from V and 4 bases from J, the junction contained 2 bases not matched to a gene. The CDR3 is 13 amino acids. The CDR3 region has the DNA TGCAGCGTTGAAACGGGGGGATACAATGAGCAGTTCTTC. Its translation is CSVETGGYNEQFF.

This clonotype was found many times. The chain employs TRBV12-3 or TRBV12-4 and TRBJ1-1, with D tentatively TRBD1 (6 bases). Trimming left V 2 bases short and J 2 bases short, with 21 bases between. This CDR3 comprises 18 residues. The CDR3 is CASSLIDLYSGVNTEAFF. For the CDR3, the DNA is TGTGCCAGCAGTTTAATCGATTTATATTCAGGGGTAAACACTGAAGCTTTCTTT.

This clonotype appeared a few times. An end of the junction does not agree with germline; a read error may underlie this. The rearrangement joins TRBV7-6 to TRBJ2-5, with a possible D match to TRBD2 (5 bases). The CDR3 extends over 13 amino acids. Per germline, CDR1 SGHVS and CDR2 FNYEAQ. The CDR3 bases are TGTGCCAGCAGCCTCAGTGGATGGGAGAACCAGTACTTC. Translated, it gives CASSLSGWENQYF.

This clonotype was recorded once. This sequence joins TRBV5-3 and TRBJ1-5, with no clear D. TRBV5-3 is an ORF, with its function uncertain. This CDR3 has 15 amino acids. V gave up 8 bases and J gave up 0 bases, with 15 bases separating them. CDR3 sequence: CASSIHHFSNQPQHF. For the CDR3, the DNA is TGTGCCAGCAGTATCCATCATTTTAGCAATCAGCCCCAGCATTTT.

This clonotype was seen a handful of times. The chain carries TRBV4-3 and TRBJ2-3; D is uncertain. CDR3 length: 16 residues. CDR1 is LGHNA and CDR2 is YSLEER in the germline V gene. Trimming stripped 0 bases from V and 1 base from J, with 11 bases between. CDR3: CASSQDRVGRTDTQYF. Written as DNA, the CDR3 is TGCGCCAGCAGCCAAGACCGGGTTGGGCGCACAGATACGCAGTATTTT.

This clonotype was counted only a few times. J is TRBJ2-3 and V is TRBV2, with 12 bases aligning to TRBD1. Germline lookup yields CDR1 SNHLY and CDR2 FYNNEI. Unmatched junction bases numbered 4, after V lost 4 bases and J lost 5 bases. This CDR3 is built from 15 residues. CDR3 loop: CASSGDRGLQDTQYF. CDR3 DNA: TGTGCCAGCAGTGGGGACAGGGGGCTTCAAGATACGCAGTATTTT.

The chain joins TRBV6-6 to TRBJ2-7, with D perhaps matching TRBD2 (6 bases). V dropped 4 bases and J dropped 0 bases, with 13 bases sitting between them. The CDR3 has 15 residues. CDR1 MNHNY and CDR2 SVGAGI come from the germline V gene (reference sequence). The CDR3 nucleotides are TGTGCCAGCAGTTCACGGGACTCTGGCTCCTACGAGCAGTACGTC. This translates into CASSSRDSGSYEQYV.

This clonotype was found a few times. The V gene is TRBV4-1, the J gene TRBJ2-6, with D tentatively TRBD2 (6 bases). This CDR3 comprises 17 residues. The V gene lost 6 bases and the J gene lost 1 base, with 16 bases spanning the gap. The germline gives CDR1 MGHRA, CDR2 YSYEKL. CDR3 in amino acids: CASRRGGYMSGANVLTF. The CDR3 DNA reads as TGCGCCAGCAGGCGGGGAGGATATATGTCTGGGGCCAACGTCCTGACTTTC.

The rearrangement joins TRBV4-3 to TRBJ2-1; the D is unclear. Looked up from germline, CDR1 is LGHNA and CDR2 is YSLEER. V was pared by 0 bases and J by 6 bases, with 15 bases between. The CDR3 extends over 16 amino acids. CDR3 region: CASSQDGAPRGNEQFF. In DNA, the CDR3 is TGCGCCAGCAGCCAAGATGGCGCCCCTCGAGGCAATGAGCAGTTCTTC.

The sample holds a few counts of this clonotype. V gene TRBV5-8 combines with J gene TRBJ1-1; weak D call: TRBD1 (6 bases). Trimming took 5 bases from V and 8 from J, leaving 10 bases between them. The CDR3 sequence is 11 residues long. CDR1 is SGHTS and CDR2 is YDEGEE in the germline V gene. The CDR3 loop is CASSIQGEAFF. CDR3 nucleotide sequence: TGTGCCAGCAGTATACAGGGAGAAGCTTTCTTT. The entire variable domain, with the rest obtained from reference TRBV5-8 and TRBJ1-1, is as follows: EAGVTQSPTHLIKTRGQQATLRCSPISGHTSVYWYQQALGLGLQFLLWYDEGEERNRGNFPPRFSGRQFPNYSSELNVNALELEDSALYLCASSIQGEAFFGQGTRLTVV.

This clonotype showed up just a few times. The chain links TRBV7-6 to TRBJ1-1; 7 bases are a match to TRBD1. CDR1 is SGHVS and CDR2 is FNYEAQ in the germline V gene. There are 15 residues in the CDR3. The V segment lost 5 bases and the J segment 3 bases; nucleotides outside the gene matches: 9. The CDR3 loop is CASSEIQGIDTEAFF. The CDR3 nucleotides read TGTGCCAGCAGCGAAATACAGGGGATCGACACTGAAGCTTTCTTT.

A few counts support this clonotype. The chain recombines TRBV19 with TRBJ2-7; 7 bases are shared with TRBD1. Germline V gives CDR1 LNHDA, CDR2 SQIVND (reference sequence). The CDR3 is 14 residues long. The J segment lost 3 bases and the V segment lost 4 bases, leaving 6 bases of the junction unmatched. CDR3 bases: TGTGCCAGTAGTAGACAGGGCAGGTACTACGAGCAGTACTTC. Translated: CASSRQGRYYEQYF.

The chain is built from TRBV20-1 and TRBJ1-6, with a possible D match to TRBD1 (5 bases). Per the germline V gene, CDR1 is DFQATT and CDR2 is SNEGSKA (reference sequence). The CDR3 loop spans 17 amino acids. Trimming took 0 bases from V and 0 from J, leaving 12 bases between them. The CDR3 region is CSARDRATSSYNSPLHF. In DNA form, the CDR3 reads TGCAGTGCTAGAGACAGGGCCACGAGCTCCTATAATTCACCCCTCCACTTT.

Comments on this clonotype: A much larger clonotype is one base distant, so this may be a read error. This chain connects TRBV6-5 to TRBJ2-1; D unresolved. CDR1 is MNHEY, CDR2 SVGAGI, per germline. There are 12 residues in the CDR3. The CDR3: CVSSYSRNEQFF. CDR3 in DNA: TGTGTCAGCAGTTACTCCCGGAATGAGCAGTTCTTC.

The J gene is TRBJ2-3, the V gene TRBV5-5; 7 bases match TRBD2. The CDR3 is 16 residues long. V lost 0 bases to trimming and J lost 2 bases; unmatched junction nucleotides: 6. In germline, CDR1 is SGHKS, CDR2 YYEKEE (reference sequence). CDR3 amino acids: CASSLVPGLSTDTQYF. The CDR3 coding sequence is TGTGCCAGCAGCTTGGTTCCGGGACTATCCACAGATACGCAGTATTTT.

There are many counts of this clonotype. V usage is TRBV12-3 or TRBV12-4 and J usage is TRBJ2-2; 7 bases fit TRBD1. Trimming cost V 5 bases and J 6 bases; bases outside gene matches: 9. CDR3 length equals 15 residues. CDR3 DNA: TGTGCCAGCAGTGGGGACAGACATGGGTCCGGGGAGCTGTTTTTT. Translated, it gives CASSGDRHGSGELFF.

CDR3 sequence (DNA): TGTGCCAGCAGTGAAGCGGGCTTTTCCTCCTACAATGAGCAGTTCTTC. Amino acids: CASSEAGFSSYNEQFF. This chain joins TRBV6-1 and TRBJ2-1; D is unresolved. Per the germline V gene, CDR1 is MNHNS and CDR2 is SASEGT. The V end lost 0 bases, the J end lost 0 bases, and 9 bases lay between the germline ends. CDR3 length equals 16 residues.

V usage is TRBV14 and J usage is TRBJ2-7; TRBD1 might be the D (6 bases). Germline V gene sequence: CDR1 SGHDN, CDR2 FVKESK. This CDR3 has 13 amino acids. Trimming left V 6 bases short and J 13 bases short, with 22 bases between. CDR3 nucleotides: TGTGCCAGCAGTTCCAGGTTGGGCAACAGGGTTTACTTC. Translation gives CASSSRLGNRVYF.

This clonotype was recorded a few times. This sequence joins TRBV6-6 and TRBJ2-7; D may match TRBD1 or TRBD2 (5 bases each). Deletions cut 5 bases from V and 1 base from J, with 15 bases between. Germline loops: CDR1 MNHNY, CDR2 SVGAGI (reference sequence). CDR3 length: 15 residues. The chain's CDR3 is CASSPLRGVSYEQYF. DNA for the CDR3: TGTGCCAGCAGTCCCTTGAGGGGTGTTTCCTACGAGCAGTACTTC.

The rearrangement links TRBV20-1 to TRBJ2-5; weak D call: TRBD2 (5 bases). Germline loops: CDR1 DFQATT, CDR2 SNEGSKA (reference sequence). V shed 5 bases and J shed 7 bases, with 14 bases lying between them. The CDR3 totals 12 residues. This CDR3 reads CSAAMAAGTQYF. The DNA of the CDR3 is TGCAGTGCTGCTATGGCTGCGGGGACCCAGTACTTC.

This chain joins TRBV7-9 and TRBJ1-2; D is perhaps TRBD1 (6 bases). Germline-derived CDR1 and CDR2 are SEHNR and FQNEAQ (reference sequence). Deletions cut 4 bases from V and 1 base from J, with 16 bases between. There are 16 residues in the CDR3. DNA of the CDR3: TGTGCCAGCAGCTCCGGGACAACGACTTTTAACTATGGCTACACCTTC. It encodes CASSSGTTTFNYGYTF.